This paragraph covers one TCR beta chain sequence. Authors' processing steps: By means of reference gene primer amplification, nucleated cell counts were estimated. Data came from immunoSEQ multiplex PCR; TCRdb stores just in-frame clones and leaves some out. That table gives V, J and clone size, and the DNA gave D and trimming. The data contain about 100,000 clones, about 90% of them singletons. The V gene lost 4 bases and the J gene lost 6 bases, with 18 bases spanning the gap. The germline CDR1 and CDR2 sequences are LNHDA and SQIVND (reference sequence). This CDR3 has 16 residues. These data originate in a study of blood T cell repertoires in COVID-19.

The rearrangement joins TRBV19 to TRBJ2-2; unclear D gene. The origin of this receptor is a man aged 25-45 years in a cohort sampled during active COVID-19. Material: peripheral blood. The CDR3 DNA follows: TGTGCCAGTAGTACCAATAATCCTGGGCCCCCCGGGGAGCTGTTTTTT. It specifies CASSTNNPGPPGELFF.